The 28 T cell receptor beta chains below were found in one sample sequenced in a study of blood T cell repertoires in COVID-19. Data came from immunoSEQ multiplex PCR; TCRdb stores just in-frame clones and leaves some out. The data contain around 63,000 clones, 88% of them singletons. The sequenced material came from peripheral blood. Receptor source: a man aged 50-60 years with active COVID-19.

V gene TRBV6-5 combines with J gene TRBJ2-2; TRBD2 matches 7 bases. This CDR3 region has 14 residues. V was pared by 5 bases and J by 1 base, with 1 base of the junction left unmatched. Germline values: CDR1 MNHEY, CDR2 SVGAGI. The CDR3 spells CASSPGGNTGELFF. The CDR3 coding sequence is TGTGCCAGCAGTCCGGGAGGGAACACCGGGGAGCTGTTTTTT.

The rearrangement links TRBV5-1 to TRBJ1-1, with no clear D. This CDR3 comprises 12 residues. Trimming left V 1 base short and J 4 bases short, with 5 bases between. Germline lookup yields CDR1 SGHRS and CDR2 YFSETQ. The chain's CDR3 is CASSLRGTEAFF. The DNA for the CDR3 is TGCGCCAGCAGCTTGAGAGGCACTGAAGCTTTCTTT.

The V and J genes are TRBV2 and TRBJ1-2, with D perhaps TRBD1 (5 bases). Germline V lookup: CDR1 SNHLY, CDR2 FYNNEI. Trimming took 7 bases from V and 5 from J, leaving 14 bases between them. The CDR3 runs 13 residues. Here the CDR3 DNA reads TGTGCCAGCACCGACGGGGGGAATTATGGCTACACCTTC. Translating it yields CASTDGGNYGYTF.

V usage is TRBV4-1 and J usage is TRBJ2-4, with TRBD2 matching over 13 bases. Germline V gene lookup returns CDR1 MGHRA and CDR2 YSYEKL. CDR3 length: 21 amino acids. With 1 base clipped from V and 0 bases from J, the junction kept 12 bases outside the gene matches. The chain's CDR3 is CASSQVALWTSGGLAKNIQYF. The CDR3 DNA reads as TGCGCCAGCAGCCAAGTCGCCCTGTGGACTAGCGGGGGCCTAGCCAAAAACATTCAGTACTTC.

The V call is TRBV6-5, the J call TRBJ1-4; 9 nucleotides line up with TRBD1. CDR1 and CDR2 (germline): MNHEY, SVGAGI. V lost 6 bases and J lost 8; bases outside the gene matches: 10. The CDR3 has 15 amino acids. The CDR3 loop is CASSRQGDVGEKLFF. CDR3 sequence (DNA): TGTGCCAGCAGCCGACAGGGGGATGTAGGAGAAAAACTGTTTTTT.

V is TRBV30 and J is TRBJ1-4, with D uncertain. V gave up 3 bases and J gave up 8 bases, with 13 bases separating them. Germline V CDR1 and CDR2: GTSNPN, SVGIG (reference sequence). This CDR3 region has 13 residues. Here the CDR3 DNA reads TGTGCCTGGAGCGCAATGACAATGGAAAAACTGTTTTTT. Amino acids: CAWSAMTMEKLFF.

This clone was detected a few times. DNA of the CDR3: TGTGCCAGCAGTGAAAAGCAGACCCAGTACTTC. Translating gives CASSEKQTQYF. V and J are TRBV6-1 and TRBJ2-5; D is undetermined. CDR3 length: 11 amino acids. Germline V gives CDR1 MNHNS, CDR2 SASEGT. Deletions cut 2 bases from V and 6 bases from J, with 4 bases between.

The rearrangement uses TRBV7-2 and TRBJ1-1; perhaps TRBD1 as D (5 bases). The germline gives CDR1 SGHTA, CDR2 FQGNSA. The V gene lost 5 bases and the J gene lost 1 base, with 14 bases spanning the gap. CDR3 size: 15 residues. CDR3 sequence: CASSVMGGTNTEAFF. The CDR3, as DNA: TGTGCCAGCAGCGTAATGGGGGGAACGAACACTGAAGCTTTCTTT.

This rearrangement joins TRBV5-6 to TRBJ1-5; no definite D call. CDR3 length: 12 amino acids. Germline V gene sequence: CDR1 SGHDT, CDR2 YYEEEE. Trimming pared 2 bases from V and 7 bases from J, leaving 7 bases between. CDR3 nucleotides: TGTGCCAGCAGCTTATGGGCCCAGCCCCAGCATTTT. This gives the protein CASSLWAQPQHF.

A single count supports this clone. The chain recombines TRBV30 with TRBJ2-5; D might be TRBD2 (5 bases). V lost 2 bases and J 3 bases, leaving 10 bases between the germline ends. The CDR3 consists of 13 residues. Per germline, CDR1 GTSNPN and CDR2 SVGIG (reference sequence). Here the CDR3 reads CAWSPSPKETQYF. The CDR3 DNA reads as TGTGCCTGGAGTCCTAGCCCAAAAGAGACCCAGTACTTC.

This sequence joins TRBV7-2 and TRBJ1-1; 9 nucleotides match TRBD1. V trimming: 6 bases; J trimming: 4 bases; junction bases outside the gene matches: 6. CDR1 is SGHTA, CDR2 FQGNSA, per germline. The CDR3 totals 14 residues. CDR3 nucleotides: TGTGCCAGCAGTTCGCCGACAGGGGGCACTGAAGCTTTCTTT. Its protein is CASSSPTGGTEAFF.

The chain uses TRBV9 and TRBJ1-1, with D perhaps matching TRBD1 (6 bases). Germline assignment: CDR1 SGDLS and CDR2 YYNGEE. Trimming removed 0 bases at V and 6 bases at J, with 12 bases between. The CDR3 runs to 14 residues. This CDR3 reads CASSVGNRAAEAFF. The CDR3 DNA reads as TGTGCCAGCAGCGTAGGAAACAGGGCAGCTGAAGCTTTCTTT.

This sequence joins TRBV6-5 and TRBJ1-1; 8 bases fit TRBD1. Germline CDR1 MNHEY, CDR2 SVGAGI. J was trimmed by 5 bases and V by 7 bases; bases with no gene match: 12. This CDR3 comprises 15 residues. The CDR3 DNA sequence: TGTGCCAGCACCATTAGGACAGGGATGGCAACTGAAGCTTTCTTT. The encoded protein is CASTIRTGMATEAFF.

This clone was detected only once. This chain joins TRBV5-1 and TRBJ1-2; 8 bases match TRBD1. Germline V gene lookup returns CDR1 SGHRS and CDR2 YFSETQ. V was clipped by 2 bases and J by 4 bases; unmatched bases: 7. The CDR3 is 15 amino acids. DNA for the CDR3: TGCGCCAGCAGCTTACCTCCCGGGACAGGCTATGGCTACACCTTC. Protein sequence: CASSLPPGTGYGYTF.

This chain uses TRBV4-1 with TRBJ1-1; possible D gene TRBD1, 6 bases. Germline values: CDR1 MGHRA, CDR2 YSYEKL. V lost 4 bases, J lost 4 bases, and 19 bases lay in between. The CDR3 extends over 16 amino acids. CDR3 DNA: TGCGCCAGCAGCCCCTACCCTACAGGGTCGGGCACTGAAGCTTTCTTT. Amino acids: CASSPYPTGSGTEAFF.

This rearrangement joins TRBV29-1 to TRBJ2-7, with 10 bases that match TRBD1. The CDR3 contains 13 residues. V trimming: 4 bases; J trimming: 3 bases; junction bases outside the gene matches: 3. CDR1 and CDR2 (germline): SQVTM, ANQGSEA. In DNA form, the CDR3 reads TGCAGCGTTGTGGGACAGGGGATCTACGAGCAGTACTTC. Its translation is CSVVGQGIYEQYF.

The chain combines TRBV6-4 with TRBJ2-1; 14 bases align to TRBD2. The length of the CDR3 is 15 residues. V gave up 4 bases and J gave up 7 bases; unmatched junction bases: 3. The germline gives CDR1 MRHNA, CDR2 SNTAGT. CDR3 DNA sequence: TGTGCCAGCAGTGTTGGACTAGCGGGGGGTAATGAGCAGTTCTTC. Its translation is CASSVGLAGGNEQFF.

CDR3 sequence reads: CASSPGQGHQETQYF. As DNA, the CDR3 is TGTGCCAGCTCACCGGGTCAGGGCCACCAAGAGACCCAGTACTTC. J is TRBJ2-5 and V is TRBV18; a possible D gene is TRBD1 (5 bases). The V end lost 3 bases, the J end lost 0 bases, and 11 bases lay between the germline ends. The germline V gene has CDR1 KGHSH and CDR2 LQKENI. CDR3 length equals 15 residues.

V gene TRBV2 combines with J gene TRBJ1-1, with D unresolved. Germline CDR1 reads SNHLY; CDR2 reads FYNNEI. CDR3 length: 13 amino acids. With 8 bases removed from V and 5 bases from J, the gap between germline ends came to 15 bases. The CDR3 DNA reads TGTGCCAGCTCAGCATTAGAGGAGACTGAAGCTTTCTTT. It yields the protein CASSALEETEAFF.

This sequence joins TRBV7-3 and TRBJ2-1; 11 bases are a match to TRBD2. The trim removed 0 bases at V and 7 bases at J, leaving 14 bases unmatched. The germline V gene has CDR1 SGHTA and CDR2 FQGTGA. The CDR3 is made up of 19 amino acids. The CDR3 reads CASSLTPLMTSGAGNEQFF. CDR3 DNA sequence: TGTGCCAGCAGCTTAACCCCCTTGATGACTAGCGGGGCGGGGAATGAGCAGTTCTTC. Based on the CDR3 plus reference TRBV7-3 and TRBJ2-1, the full variable domain is GAGVSQTPSNKVTEKGKYVELRCDPISGHTALYWYRQSLGQGPEFLIYFQGTGAADDSGLPNDRFFAVRPEGSVSTLKIQRTERGDSAVYLCASSLTPLMTSGAGNEQFFGPGTRLTVL.

V is TRBV30 and J is TRBJ1-2, with 12 bases matching TRBD1. The ends lost 3 bases at V and 8 bases at J; junction bases unmatched: 13. The CDR3 extends over 16 amino acids. Germline lookup yields CDR1 GTSNPN and CDR2 SVGIG (reference sequence). CDR3 protein: CAWRESGTGGRRGYTF. CDR3 DNA sequence: TGTGCCTGGAGGGAATCCGGGACAGGGGGCCGACGGGGCTACACCTTC.

The J gene is TRBJ2-7, the V gene TRBV10-3, with 16 bases fitting TRBD2. The germline V gene encodes CDR1 ENHRY and CDR2 SYGVKD. This CDR3 region has 19 residues. Trimming cost V 6 bases and J 0 bases; bases outside gene matches: 11. The CDR3: CAISRKGTSGGGSSYEQYF. CDR3 sequence (DNA): TGTGCCATCAGCCGGAAAGGGACTAGCGGGGGGGGAAGCTCCTACGAGCAGTACTTC.

The rearrangement links TRBV5-4 to TRBJ1-6, with D hard to call. This CDR3 is 14 amino acids long. V lost 4 bases to trimming and J lost 4 bases, with 9 bases between them. Germline V gene sequence: CDR1 SGHNT, CDR2 YYREEE (reference sequence). The DNA for the CDR3 is TGTGCCAGCAGCCTCACAGATTATAATTCACCCCTCCACTTT. Residues: CASSLTDYNSPLHF.

V and J are TRBV2 and TRBJ2-3; D possibly corresponds to TRBD2 (5 bases). V dropped 3 bases and J dropped 6 bases, with 13 bases sitting between them. The CDR3 is 14 residues long. Germline V gene sequence: CDR1 SNHLY, CDR2 FYNNEI. The CDR3: CASSDRSALDTQYF. CDR3 coding DNA: TGTGCCAGCAGTGACCGTAGCGCGCTGGATACGCAGTATTTT. Based on the CDR3 plus reference TRBV2 and TRBJ2-3, the full variable domain is EPEVTQTPSHQVTQMGQEVILRCVPISNHLYFYWYRQILGQKVEFLVSFYNNEISEKSEIFDDQFSVERPDGSNFTLKIRSTKLEDSAMYFCASSDRSALDTQYFGPGTRLTVL.

This sequence joins TRBV7-2 and TRBJ2-2; the match to TRBD2 covers 9 bases. Germline V gene lookup returns CDR1 SGHTA and CDR2 FQGNSA. The CDR3 extends over 16 amino acids. The V gene end was trimmed by 4 bases and the J gene end by 5 bases; junction bases not matched to a gene: 8. CDR3 amino acids: CASSSVAGVGTGELFF. In DNA form, the CDR3 reads TGTGCCAGCAGCTCTGTAGCGGGGGTGGGGACCGGGGAGCTGTTTTTT.

This sequence joins TRBV4-3 and TRBJ2-7; 9 bases are shared with TRBD1. The V gene end was trimmed by 0 bases and the J gene end by 7 bases; junction bases not matched to a gene: 19. The germline CDR1 and CDR2 sequences are LGHNA and YSLEER. The CDR3 loop spans 19 amino acids. The CDR3 region is CASSQDRTGGATYYGEQYF. CDR3 coding DNA: TGCGCCAGCAGCCAAGATCGAACAGGGGGCGCGACCTACTACGGAGAGCAGTACTTC.

The chain uses TRBV4-1 and TRBJ2-7; a possible D gene is TRBD1 (6 bases). From germline, CDR1 is MGHRA and CDR2 YSYEKL. This CDR3 comprises 17 residues. Trimming pared 3 bases from V and 0 bases from J, leaving 18 bases between. The CDR3 DNA reads as TGCGCCAGCAGCCACGCAACGGGACATGAGAGCTCCTACGAGCAGTACTTC. Translated, it gives CASSHATGHESSYEQYF.

V usage is TRBV14 and J usage is TRBJ2-5; 7 bases align to TRBD2. The V gene's germline CDR1 is SGHDN and CDR2 FVKESK. The CDR3 consists of 16 residues. V lost 4 bases and J lost 3; bases outside the gene matches: 11. CDR3 bases: TGTGCCAGCAGCCCGCCGTTTGGGACTACCAAAGAGACCCAGTACTTC. Protein product: CASSPPFGTTKETQYF.